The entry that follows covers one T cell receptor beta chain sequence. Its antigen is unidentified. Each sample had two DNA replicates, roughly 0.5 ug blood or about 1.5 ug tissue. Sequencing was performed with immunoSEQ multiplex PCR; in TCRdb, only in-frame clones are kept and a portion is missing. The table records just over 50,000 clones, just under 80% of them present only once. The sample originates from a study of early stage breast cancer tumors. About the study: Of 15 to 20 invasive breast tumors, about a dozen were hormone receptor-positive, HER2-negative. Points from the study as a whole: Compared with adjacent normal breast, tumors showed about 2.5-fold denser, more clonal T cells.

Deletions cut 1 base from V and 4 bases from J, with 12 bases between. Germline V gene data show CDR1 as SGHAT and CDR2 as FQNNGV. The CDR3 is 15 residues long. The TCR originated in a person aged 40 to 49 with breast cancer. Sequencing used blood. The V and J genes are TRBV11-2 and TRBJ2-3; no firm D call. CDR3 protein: CASSLGGFQSDTQYF. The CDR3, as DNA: TGTGCCAGCAGCTTAGGCGGATTTCAATCAGATACGCAGTATTTT.